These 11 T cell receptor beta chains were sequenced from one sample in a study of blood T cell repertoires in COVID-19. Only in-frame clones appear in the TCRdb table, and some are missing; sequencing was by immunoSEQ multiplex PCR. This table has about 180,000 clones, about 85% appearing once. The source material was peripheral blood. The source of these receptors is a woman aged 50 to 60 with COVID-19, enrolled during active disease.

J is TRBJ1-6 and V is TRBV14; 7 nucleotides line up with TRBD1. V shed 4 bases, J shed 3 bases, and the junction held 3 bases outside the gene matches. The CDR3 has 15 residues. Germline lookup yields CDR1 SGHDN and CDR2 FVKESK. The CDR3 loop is CASSPGQFYNSPLHF. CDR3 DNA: TGTGCCAGCAGCCCGGGACAGTTCTATAATTCACCCCTCCACTTT.

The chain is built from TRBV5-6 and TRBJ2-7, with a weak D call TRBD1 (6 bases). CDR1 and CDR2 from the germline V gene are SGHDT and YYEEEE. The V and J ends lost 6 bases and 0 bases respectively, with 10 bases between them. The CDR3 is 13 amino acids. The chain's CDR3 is CASTRTDSYEQYF. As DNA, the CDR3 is TGTGCCAGCACCAGGACAGACTCCTACGAGCAGTACTTC.

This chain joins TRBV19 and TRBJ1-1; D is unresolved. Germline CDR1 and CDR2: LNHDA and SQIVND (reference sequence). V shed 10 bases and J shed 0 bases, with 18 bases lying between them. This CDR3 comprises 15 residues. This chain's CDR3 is CAKFHSAIMNTEAFF. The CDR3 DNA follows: TGTGCCAAGTTCCACTCTGCTATTATGAACACTGAAGCTTTCTTT.

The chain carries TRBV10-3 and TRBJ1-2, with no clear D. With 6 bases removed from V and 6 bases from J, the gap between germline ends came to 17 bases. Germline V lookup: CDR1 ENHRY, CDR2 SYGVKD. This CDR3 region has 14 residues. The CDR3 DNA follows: TGTGCCATCAGGACCACCCAGGATTACAATGGCTACACCTTC. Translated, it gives CAIRTTQDYNGYTF.

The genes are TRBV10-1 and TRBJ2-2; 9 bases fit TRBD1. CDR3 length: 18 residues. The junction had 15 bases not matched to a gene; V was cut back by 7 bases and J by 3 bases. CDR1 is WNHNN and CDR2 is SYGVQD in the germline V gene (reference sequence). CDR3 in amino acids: CASTLNRDRVRDTGELFF. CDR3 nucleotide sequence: TGCGCCAGCACTCTAAACCGGGACAGGGTAAGAGACACCGGGGAGCTGTTTTTT.

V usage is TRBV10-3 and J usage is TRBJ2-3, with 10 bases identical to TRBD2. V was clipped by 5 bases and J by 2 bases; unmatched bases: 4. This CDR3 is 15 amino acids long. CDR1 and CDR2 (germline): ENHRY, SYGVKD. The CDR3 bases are TGTGCCATCAGTTCTAGCGGGGGCCCCACAGATACGCAGTATTTT. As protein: CAISSSGGPTDTQYF.

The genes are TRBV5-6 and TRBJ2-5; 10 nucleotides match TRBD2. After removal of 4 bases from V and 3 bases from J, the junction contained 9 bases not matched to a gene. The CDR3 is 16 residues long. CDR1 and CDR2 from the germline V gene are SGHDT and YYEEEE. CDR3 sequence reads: CASSPRLAGVKETQYF. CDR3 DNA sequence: TGTGCCAGCAGCCCCCGCCTAGCGGGGGTGAAAGAGACCCAGTACTTC.

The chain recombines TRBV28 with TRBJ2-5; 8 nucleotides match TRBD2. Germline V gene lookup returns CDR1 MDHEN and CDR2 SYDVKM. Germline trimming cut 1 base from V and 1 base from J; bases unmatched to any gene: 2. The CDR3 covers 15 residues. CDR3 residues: CASSLLAGTQETQYF. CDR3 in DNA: TGTGCCAGCAGTTTATTAGCGGGGACCCAAGAGACCCAGTACTTC.

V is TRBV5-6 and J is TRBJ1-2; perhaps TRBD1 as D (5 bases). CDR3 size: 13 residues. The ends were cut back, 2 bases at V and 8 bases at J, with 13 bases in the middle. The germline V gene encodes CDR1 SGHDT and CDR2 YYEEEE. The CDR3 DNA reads TGTGCCAGCAGCTTTCCCCAGGGCGACGGCTACACCTTC. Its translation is CASSFPQGDGYTF.

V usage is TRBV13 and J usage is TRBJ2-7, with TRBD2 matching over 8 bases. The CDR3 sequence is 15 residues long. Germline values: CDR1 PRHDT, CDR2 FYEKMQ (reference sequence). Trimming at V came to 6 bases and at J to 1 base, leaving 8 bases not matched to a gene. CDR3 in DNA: TGTGCCAGCAGTTACATGACGGGGGGGTCCTACGAGCAGTACTTC. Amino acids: CASSYMTGGSYEQYF.

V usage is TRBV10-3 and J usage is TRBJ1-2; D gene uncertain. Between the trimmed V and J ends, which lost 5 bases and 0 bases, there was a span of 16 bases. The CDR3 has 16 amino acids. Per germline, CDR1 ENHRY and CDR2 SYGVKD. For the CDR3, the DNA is TGTGCCATCAGTCCACAGTCGGCAGGTACTAACTATGGCTACACCTTC. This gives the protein CAISPQSAGTNYGYTF.